This TCR beta chain was found in a study of blood T cell repertoires in COVID-19. About the study: Samples representing acute and convalescent COVID-19 were sourced from the United States, Italy and Spain. Nucleic acid was either cDNA or gDNA, and it came from T cells, B-cell-depleted T cells, or PBMCs.

Original analysis: For nucleated cells, counts were estimated from reference gene primer amplification. Using immunoSEQ multiplex PCR, the repertoire was profiled, and TCRdb retains in-frame clones only, with some absent. The DNA was the basis for D and trimming; V, J and clone size are from that table. The sample lists a few hundred thousand clones, around 85% occurring once. Germline-derived CDR1 and CDR2 are KGHDR and SFDVKD. CDR3 length: 17 residues. J was trimmed by 1 base and V by 5 bases; bases with no gene match: 8. This TCR was sampled from a human donor in a cohort sampled during active COVID-19. The chain carries TRBV24-1 and TRBJ2-5, with 11 bases that match TRBD1. Source material: peripheral blood. The CDR3 protein is CATSGEGQGVLQETQYF. The CDR3 region has the DNA TGTGCCACCAGTGGGGAGGGACAGGGGGTTCTCCAAGAGACCCAGTACTTC.